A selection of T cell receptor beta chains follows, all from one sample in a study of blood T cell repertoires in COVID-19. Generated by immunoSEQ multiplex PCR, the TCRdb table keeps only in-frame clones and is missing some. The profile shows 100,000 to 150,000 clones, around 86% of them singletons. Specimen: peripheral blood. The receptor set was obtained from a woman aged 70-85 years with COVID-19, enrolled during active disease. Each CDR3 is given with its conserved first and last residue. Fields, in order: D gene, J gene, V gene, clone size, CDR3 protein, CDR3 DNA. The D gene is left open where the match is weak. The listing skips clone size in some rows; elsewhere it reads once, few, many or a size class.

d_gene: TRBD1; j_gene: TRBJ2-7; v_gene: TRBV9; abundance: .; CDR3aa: CASSVGTGGFYEQYF; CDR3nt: TGTGCCAGCAGCGTAGGTACAGGGGGCTTCTACGAGCAGTACTTC
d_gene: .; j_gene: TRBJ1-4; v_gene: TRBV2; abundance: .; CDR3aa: CASSGSGTLNEKLFF; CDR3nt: TGTGCCAGCAGCGGTTCAGGGACACTAAATGAAAAACTGTTTTTT
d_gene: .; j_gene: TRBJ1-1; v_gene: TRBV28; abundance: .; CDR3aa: CASRISGGVNTEAFF; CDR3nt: TGTGCCAGCAGGATCTCCGGCGGGGTGAACACTGAAGCTTTCTTT
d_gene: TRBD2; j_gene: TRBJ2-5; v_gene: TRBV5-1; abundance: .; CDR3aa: CASSPASGARGETQYF; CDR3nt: TGCGCCAGCAGCCCCGCTAGCGGGGCTCGGGGGGAGACCCAGTACTTC
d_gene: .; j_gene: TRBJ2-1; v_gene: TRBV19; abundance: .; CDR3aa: CASTRRGSSYNEQFF; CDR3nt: TGTGCCAGTACCCGCCGGGGGAGCTCCTACAATGAGCAGTTCTTC
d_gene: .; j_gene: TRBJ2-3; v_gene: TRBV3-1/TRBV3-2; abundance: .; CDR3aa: CASSQGGRYTDTQYF; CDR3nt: TGTGCCAGCAGCCAAGGGGGCCGCTACACAGATACGCAGTATTTT
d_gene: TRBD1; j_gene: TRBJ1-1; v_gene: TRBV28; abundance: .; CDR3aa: CASSPTGFDTEAFF; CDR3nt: TGTGCCAGCAGTCCGACAGGGTTTGACACTGAAGCTTTCTTT
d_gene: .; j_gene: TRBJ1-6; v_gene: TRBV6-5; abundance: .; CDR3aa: CASSYVGEVGSPLHF; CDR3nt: TGTGCCAGCAGTTACGTAGGGGAAGTTGGATCACCCCTCCACTTT
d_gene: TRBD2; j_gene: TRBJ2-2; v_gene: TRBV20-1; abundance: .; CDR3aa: CSASPGLAGGGTGELFF; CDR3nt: TGCAGTGCTAGTCCGGGACTAGCGGGGGGGGGCACCGGGGAGCTGTTTTTT
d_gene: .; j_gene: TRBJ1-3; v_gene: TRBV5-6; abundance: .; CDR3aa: CASSLGQGYSGNTIYF; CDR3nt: TGTGCCAGCAGCTTGGGACAAGGATACTCTGGAAACACCATATATTTT
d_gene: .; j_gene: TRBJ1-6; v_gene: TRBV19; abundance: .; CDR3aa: CASSPIGGNSPLHF; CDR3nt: TGTGCCAGTAGTCCCATTGGCGGAAATTCACCCCTCCACTTT
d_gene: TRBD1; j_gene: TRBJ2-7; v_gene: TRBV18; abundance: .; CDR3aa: CASSPLNRDSTYEQYF; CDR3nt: TGTGCCAGCTCACCACTGAACCGGGACAGCACCTACGAGCAGTACTTC
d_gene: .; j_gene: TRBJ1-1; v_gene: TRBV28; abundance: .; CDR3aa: CASRGGQRNTEAFF; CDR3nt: TGTGCCAGCAGAGGCGGACAAAGGAACACTGAAGCTTTCTTT
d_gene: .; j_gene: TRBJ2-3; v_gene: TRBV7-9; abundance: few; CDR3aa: CASSLSEGSTDTQYF; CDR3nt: TGTGCCAGCAGCTTAAGTGAGGGTTCCACAGATACGCAGTATTTT
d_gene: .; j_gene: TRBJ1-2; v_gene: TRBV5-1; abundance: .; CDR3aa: CASSLDRAGYTF; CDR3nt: TGCGCCAGCAGCTTGGACAGGGCTGGCTACACCTTC
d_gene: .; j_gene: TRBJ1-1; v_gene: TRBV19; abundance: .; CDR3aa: CASSMSLGGGMNTEAFF; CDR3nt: TGTGCCAGTAGTATGTCCCTTGGCGGCGGTATGAACACTGAAGCTTTCTTT
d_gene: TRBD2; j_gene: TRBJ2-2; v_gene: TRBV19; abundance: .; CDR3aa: CASSIQRGLTGELFF; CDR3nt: TGTGCCAGTAGTATCCAGCGGGGGCTTACCGGGGAGCTGTTTTTT
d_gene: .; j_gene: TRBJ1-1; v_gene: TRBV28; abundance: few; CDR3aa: CASSLVWATEAFF; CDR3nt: TGTGCCAGCAGTTTAGTATGGGCCACTGAAGCTTTCTTT
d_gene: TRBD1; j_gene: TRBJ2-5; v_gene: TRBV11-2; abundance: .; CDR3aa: CASSLLLGQGRQETQYF; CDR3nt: TGTGCCAGCAGCTTACTTTTGGGACAGGGTCGGCAAGAGACCCAGTACTTC
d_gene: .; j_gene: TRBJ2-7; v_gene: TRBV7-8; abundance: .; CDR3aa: CASRIKTGGEQYF; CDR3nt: TGTGCCAGCAGGATTAAGACGGGTGGCGAGCAGTACTTC
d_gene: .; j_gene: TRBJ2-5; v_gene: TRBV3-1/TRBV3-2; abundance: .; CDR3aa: CASSQEGYGLPRETQYF; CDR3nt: TGTGCCAGCAGCCAAGAAGGTTATGGGCTACCTCGGGAGACCCAGTACTTC
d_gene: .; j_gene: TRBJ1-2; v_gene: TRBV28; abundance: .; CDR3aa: CASARLSGGLSGYTF; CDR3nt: TGTGCCAGCGCCCGACTTTCGGGAGGGCTCTCTGGCTACACCTTC
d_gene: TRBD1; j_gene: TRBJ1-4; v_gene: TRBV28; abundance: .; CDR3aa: CASSPPDRNEKLFF; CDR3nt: TGTGCCAGCAGTCCCCCGGACAGGAATGAAAAACTGTTTTTT
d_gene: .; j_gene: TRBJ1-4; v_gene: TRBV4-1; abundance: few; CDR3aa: CASSQDPPGGYEKLFF; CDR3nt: TGCGCCAGCAGCCAAGATCCCCCCGGGGGGTATGAAAAACTGTTTTTT
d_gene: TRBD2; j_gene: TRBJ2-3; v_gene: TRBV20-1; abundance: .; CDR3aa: CSASRLAGGSGDTQYF; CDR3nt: TGCAGTGCTAGTCGACTAGCGGGGGGTTCCGGGGATACGCAGTATTTT
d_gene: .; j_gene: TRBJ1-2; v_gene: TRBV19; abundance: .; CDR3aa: CASSIQGGYTF; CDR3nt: TGTGCCAGTAGTATACAGGGTGGCTACACCTTC
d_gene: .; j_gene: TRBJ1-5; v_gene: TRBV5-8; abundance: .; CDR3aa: CASSLRSVQASNQPQHF; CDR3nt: TGTGCCAGCAGCTTGCGGTCCGTTCAAGCCAGCAATCAGCCCCAGCATTTT
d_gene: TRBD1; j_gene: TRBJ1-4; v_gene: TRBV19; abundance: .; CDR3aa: CASSIRGQNVEKLFF; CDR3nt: TGTGCCAGTAGTATTCGGGGACAGAACGTGGAAAAACTGTTTTTT
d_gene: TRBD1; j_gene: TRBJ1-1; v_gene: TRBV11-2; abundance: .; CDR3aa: CASSWNGQGISGNTEAFF; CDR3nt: TGTGCCAGCAGTTGGAATGGACAGGGGATAAGCGGGAACACTGAAGCTTTCTTT
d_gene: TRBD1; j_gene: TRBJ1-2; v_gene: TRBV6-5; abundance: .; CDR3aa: CASSYSMRQGYGYTF; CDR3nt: TGTGCCAGCAGTTACTCCATGCGACAGGGCTATGGCTACACCTTC
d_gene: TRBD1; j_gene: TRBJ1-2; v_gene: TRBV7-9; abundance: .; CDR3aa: CASSLVQGRGYTF; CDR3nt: TGTGCCAGCAGCTTAGTACAGGGGCGCGGCTACACCTTC
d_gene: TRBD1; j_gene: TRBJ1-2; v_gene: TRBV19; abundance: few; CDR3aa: CASSMPGDRSSPSGYTF; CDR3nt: TGTGCCAGTAGTATGCCCGGGGACAGGTCCTCACCTTCCGGCTACACCTTC
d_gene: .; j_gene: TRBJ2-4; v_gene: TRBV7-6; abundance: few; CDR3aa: CASSDRQDIQYF; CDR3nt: TGTGCCAGCAGCGATCGACAGGACATTCAGTACTTC
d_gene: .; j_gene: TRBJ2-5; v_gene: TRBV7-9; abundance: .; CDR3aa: CASSLYGGQQETQYF; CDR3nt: TGTGCCAGCAGCTTGTACGGGGGTCAACAAGAGACCCAGTACTTC
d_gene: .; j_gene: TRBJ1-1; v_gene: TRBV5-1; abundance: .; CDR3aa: CASSPTGGRTEAFF; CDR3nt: TGCGCCAGCAGCCCCACCGGGGGTCGGACTGAAGCTTTCTTT
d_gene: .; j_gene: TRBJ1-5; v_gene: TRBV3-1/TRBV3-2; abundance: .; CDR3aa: CASSQGITGNQPQHF; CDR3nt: TGTGCCAGCAGCCAAGGGATCACAGGTAATCAGCCCCAGCATTTT
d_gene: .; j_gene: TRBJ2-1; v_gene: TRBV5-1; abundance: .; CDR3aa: CASSSPSYSEQFF; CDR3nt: TGCGCCAGCAGCAGCCCCTCCTACAGTGAGCAGTTCTTC
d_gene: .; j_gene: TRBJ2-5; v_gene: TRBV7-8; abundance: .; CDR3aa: CASSPRGGGAIGRNQYF; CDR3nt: TGTGCCAGCAGCCCCAGAGGGGGGGGAGCTATAGGTCGAAACCAGTACTTC
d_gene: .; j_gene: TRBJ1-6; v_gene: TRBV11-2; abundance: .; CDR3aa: CASSLVPTGDNSPLHF; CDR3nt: TGTGCCAGCAGCTTAGTACCAACGGGGGATAATTCACCCCTCCACTTT
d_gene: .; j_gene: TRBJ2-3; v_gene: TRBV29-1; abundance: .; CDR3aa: CSVGGTTGEIDTQYF; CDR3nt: TGCAGCGTGGGGGGGACGACAGGGGAGATAGATACGCAGTATTTT
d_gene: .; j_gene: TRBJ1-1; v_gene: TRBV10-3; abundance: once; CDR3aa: CAISEQEGREAFF; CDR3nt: TGTGCCATCAGTGAGCAAGAGGGCAGGGAAGCTTTCTTT
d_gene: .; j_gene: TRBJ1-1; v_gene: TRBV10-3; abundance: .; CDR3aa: CATRGQAGMNTEAFF; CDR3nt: TGTGCCACCAGGGGCCAGGCGGGCATGAACACTGAAGCTTTCTTT
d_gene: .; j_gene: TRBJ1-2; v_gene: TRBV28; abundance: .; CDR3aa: CASSLFGRGGYGYTF; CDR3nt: TGTGCCAGCAGTTTATTCGGCAGGGGCGGCTATGGCTACACCTTC
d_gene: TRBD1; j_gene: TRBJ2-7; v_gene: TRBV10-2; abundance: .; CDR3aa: CASSDPRQGYEQYF; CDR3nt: TGCGCCAGCAGTGACCCTCGACAGGGTTACGAGCAGTACTTC
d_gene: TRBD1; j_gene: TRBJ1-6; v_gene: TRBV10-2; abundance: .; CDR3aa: CASTTGGHSPLHF; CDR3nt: TGCGCCAGCACGACAGGGGGACATTCACCCCTCCACTTT
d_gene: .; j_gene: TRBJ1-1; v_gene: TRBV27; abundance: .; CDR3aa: CASSLGQPWNTEAFF; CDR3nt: TGTGCCAGCAGTTTAGGGCAGCCTTGGAACACTGAAGCTTTCTTT
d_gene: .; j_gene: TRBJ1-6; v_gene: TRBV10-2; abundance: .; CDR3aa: CASSEGPNSPLHF; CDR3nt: TGCGCCAGCAGTGAGGGGCCTAATTCACCCCTCCACTTT
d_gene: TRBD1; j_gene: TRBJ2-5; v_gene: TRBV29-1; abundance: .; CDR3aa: CSVGIRQGARETQYF; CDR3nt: TGCAGCGTTGGGATCCGACAGGGGGCAAGGGAGACCCAGTACTTC
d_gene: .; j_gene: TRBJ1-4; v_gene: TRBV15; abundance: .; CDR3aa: CATSRDLVRGATNEKLFF; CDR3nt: TGTGCCACCAGCAGAGATCTGGTGCGGGGAGCAACTAATGAAAAACTGTTTTTT
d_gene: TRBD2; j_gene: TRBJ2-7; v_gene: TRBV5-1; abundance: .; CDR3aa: CASSLIWGGSYEQYF; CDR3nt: TGCGCCAGCAGCTTAATATGGGGGGGCTCCTACGAGCAGTACTTC
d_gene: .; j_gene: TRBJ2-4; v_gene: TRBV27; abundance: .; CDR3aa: CASSPSLAKNIQYF; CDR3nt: TGTGCCAGCAGTCCCTCACTAGCCAAAAACATTCAGTACTTC